A single TCR beta chain is shown here with its context. This was the immunoSEQ v3 assay. Sequenced by immunoSEQ multiplex PCR; TCRdb stores in-frame clones only, minus some. The sample has tens of thousands of clones; approximately 72% are singletons. Time point indicated: pre-treatment sample, taken before nivolumab and TIL therapy. The tumor samples were excised metastases, mostly pleural nodules or supraclavicular lymph nodes. The germline V and J ends were trimmed by 4 bases and 2 bases, with 9 bases remaining between them. Germline CDR1 and CDR2: SGHTA and FQGNSA. This CDR3 is built from 14 residues. This sample was included in a study of TIL therapy for anti-PD-1-resistant metastatic lung cancer.

This material consisted of tumor tissue, taken at baseline. The clonotype comes from a person between 25 and 79 years old with non-small cell lung cancer. The chain is built from TRBV7-2 and TRBJ1-5; TRBD1 might be the D (6 bases). CDR3 nucleotides: TGTGCCAGCAGCTCGGACAGAGGCAATCAGCCCCAGCATTTT. It translates to CASSSDRGNQPQHF.